This entry is about one T cell receptor beta chain. In the source study's methods: Amplification of reference gene primers provided the estimated nucleated cell counts. Profiled with immunoSEQ multiplex PCR; TCRdb holds only in-frame clones, not every one. Clone size and the V and J calls come from that table; the DNA yielded D and trimming. In the table there are 150,000 to 250,000 clones, about 80% of which are singletons. The sample is drawn from a study of blood T cell repertoires in COVID-19. For the study at large: Whether acute or convalescent, the COVID-19 samples came from the United States, Italy and Spain. In each case, the material was cDNA or gDNA derived from T cells, B-cell-depleted T cells, or PBMCs.

CDR1 KGHSH and CDR2 LQKENI come from the germline V gene. J was trimmed by 2 bases and V by 5 bases; bases with no gene match: 0. CDR3 length: 13 residues. Input material: peripheral blood. This TCR derives from a human donor with acute or convalescent COVID-19. The donor label of this sample is uncertain. This chain connects TRBV18 to TRBJ1-5; 7 bases are shared with TRBD1. The CDR3 bases are TGTGCCAGCTCAACAGGGGGCAATCAGCCCCAGCATTTT. Residues: CASSTGGNQPQHF. The full variable domain, its missing parts supplied by reference TRBV18 and TRBJ1-5, is NAGVMQNPRHLVRRRGQEARLRCSPMKGHSHVYWYRQLPEEGLKFMVYLQKENIIDESGMPKERFSAEFPKEGPSILRIQQVVRGDSAAYFCASSTGGNQPQHFGDGTRLSIL.